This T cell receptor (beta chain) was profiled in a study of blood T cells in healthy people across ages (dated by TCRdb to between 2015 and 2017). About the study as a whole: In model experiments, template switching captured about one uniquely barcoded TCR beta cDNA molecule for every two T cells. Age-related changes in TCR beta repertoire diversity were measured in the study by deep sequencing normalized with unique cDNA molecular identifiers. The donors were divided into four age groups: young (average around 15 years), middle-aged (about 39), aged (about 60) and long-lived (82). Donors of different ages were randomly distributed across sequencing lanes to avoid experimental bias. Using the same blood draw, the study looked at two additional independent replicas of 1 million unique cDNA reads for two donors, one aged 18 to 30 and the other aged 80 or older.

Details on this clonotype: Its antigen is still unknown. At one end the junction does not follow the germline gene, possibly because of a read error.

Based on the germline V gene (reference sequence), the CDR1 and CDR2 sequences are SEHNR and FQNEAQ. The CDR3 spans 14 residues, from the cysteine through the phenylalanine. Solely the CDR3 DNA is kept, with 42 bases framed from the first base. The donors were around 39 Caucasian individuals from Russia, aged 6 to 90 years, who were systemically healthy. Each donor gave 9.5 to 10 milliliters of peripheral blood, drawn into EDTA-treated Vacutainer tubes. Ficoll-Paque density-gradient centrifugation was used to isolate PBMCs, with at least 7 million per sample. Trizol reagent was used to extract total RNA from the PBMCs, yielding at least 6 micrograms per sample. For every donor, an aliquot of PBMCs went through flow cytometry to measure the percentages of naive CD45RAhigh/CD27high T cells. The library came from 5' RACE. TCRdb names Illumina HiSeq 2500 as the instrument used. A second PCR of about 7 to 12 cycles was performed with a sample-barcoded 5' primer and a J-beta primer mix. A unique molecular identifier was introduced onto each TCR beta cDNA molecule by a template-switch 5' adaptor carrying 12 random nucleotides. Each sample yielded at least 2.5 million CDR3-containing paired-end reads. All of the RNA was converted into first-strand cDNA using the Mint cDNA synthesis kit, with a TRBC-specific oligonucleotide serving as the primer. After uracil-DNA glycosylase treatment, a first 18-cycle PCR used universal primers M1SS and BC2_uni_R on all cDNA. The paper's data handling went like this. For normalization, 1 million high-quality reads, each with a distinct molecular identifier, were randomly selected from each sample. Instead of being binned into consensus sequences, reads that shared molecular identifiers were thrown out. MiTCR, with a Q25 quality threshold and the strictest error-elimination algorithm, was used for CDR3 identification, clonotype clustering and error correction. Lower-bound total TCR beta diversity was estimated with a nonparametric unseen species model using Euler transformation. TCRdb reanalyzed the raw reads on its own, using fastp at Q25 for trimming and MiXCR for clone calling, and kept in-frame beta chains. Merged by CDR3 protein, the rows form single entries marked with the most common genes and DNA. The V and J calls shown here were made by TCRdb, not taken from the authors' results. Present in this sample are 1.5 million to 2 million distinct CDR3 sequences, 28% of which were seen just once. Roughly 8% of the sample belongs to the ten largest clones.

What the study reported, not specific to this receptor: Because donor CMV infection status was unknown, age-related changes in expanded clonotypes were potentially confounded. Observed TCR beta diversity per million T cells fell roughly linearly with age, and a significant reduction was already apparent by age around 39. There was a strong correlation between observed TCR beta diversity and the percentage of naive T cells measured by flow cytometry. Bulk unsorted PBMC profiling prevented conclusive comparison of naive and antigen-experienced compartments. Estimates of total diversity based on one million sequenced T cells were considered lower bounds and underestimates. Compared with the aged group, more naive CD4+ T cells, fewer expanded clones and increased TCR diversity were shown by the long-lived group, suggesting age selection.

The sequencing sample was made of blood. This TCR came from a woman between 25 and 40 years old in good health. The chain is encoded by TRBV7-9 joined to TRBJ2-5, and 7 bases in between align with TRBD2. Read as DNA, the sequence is TGTGCCAGCAGCCGGTCGGGGGGTCTGGAGACCCGGTACTTC. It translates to CASSRSGGLETRYF.